This T cell receptor (beta chain) was recorded in a study of T cell responses to AZD1222 COVID-19 vaccine. Using immunoSEQ multiplex PCR, the repertoire was profiled, and TCRdb retains in-frame clones only, with some absent. The sample holds 60,000 to 65,000 clones, 76% seen once. Germline V gives CDR1 SEHNR, CDR2 FQNEAQ (reference sequence). The CDR3 runs to 12 residues. Trimming removed 6 bases at V and 2 bases at J, with 8 bases between. Source: peripheral blood, taken on day 0 of AZD1222 vaccination. The TCR originated in an adult in good health. The chain employs TRBV7-9 and TRBJ2-7; D call uncertain. The CDR3 DNA is TGTGCCAGCAGTCCAGCTCCCTACGAGCAGTACTTC. Amino acids: CASSPAPYEQYF.